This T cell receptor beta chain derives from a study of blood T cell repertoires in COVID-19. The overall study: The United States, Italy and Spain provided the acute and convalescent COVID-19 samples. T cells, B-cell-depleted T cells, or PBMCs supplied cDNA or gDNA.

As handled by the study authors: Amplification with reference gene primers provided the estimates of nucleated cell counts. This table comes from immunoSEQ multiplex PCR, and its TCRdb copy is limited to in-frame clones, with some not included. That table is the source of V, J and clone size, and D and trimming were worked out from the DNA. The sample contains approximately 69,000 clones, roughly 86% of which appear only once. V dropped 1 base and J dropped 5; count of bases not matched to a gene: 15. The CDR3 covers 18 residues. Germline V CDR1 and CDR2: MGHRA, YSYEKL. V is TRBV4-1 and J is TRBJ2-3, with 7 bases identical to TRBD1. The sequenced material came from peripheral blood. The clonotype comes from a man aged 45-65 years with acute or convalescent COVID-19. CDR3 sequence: CASSQGPGQRSTKDTQYF. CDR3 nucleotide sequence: TGCGCCAGCAGCCAAGGCCCGGGACAGAGGTCCACTAAAGATACGCAGTATTTT.